This T cell receptor beta chain was retrieved from a study of STAT5B mutations in CD4+ large granular lymphocyte leukemia. This table comes from immunoSEQ multiplex PCR, and its TCRdb copy is limited to in-frame clones, with some not included. The data hold around 34,000 clones, with around 81% observed a single time. Healthy controls were blood donor buffy coats. From germline, CDR1 is MDHEN and CDR2 SYDVKM. This CDR3 has 14 amino acids. Trimming cost V 3 bases and J 0 bases, with 6 bases left between them. General study points: CD4-sorted patient repertoires seemed more clonal than healthy CD4+ repertoires.

About this clone itself: Its antigen is as yet unknown.

The specimen was CD4+ T cells from blood buffy coats. The clonotype was recovered from a human donor in good health. V and J are TRBV28 and TRBJ1-5; the D is unclear. CDR3 region: CASSFVPSNQPQHF. CDR3 DNA: TGTGCCAGCAGTTTCGTTCCTAGCAATCAGCCCCAGCATTTT.